This entry lists 11 T cell receptor beta chains sequenced from one sample in a study of CD8 T cells in ankylosing spondylitis. Study results and caveats: A TCR beta motif of about 8 highly homologous variants appeared characteristic of ankylosing spondylitis blood.

TCRdb analysed the 5' RACE reads with MiXCR anew, one entry per CDR3 protein. The sample holds about 510,000 distinct CDR3 sequences, approximately 5% seen once. For these TCRs, the target antigens are not known. Sequencing was performed on blood, either unsorted or a sorted T cell fraction (not recorded which). The origin of the receptors is a male donor with ankylosing spondylitis.

The J gene is TRBJ1-4, the V gene TRBV18; 8 bases map to TRBD1. CDR1 KGHSH and CDR2 LQKENI come from the germline V gene. V dropped 3 bases and J dropped 2; count of bases not matched to a gene: 5. The CDR3 has 16 amino acids. This CDR3 is CASSPPNRGTNEKLFF. The CDR3 DNA follows: TGTGCCAGCTCACCCCCCAACAGGGGGACTAATGAAAAACTGTTTTTT.

This clonotype was observed a handful of times. This sequence joins TRBV4-1 and TRBJ1-3; no definite D call. Trimming shortened V by 4 bases and J by 0 bases, and 10 bases separated the two germline ends. The germline gives CDR1 MGHRA, CDR2 YSYEKL. This CDR3 has 15 amino acids. In DNA form, the CDR3 reads TGCGCCAGCAGCCCCCTACGGGCCTCTGGAAACACCATATATTTT. It codes for CASSPLRASGNTIYF.

This clonotype occurred many times. The V call is TRBV20-1, the J call TRBJ2-7, with TRBD2 matching over 9 bases. J was trimmed by 2 bases and V by 6 bases; bases with no gene match: 14. The CDR3 is 16 amino acids. Germline V gene sequence: CDR1 DFQATT, CDR2 SNEGSKA (reference sequence). The CDR3 sequence is CSASLREGPGAYEQYF. The CDR3 region has the DNA TGCAGTGCGTCACTGCGGGAGGGCCCCGGGGCCTACGAGCAGTACTTC.

This clonotype was seen a handful of times. The chain carries TRBV5-1 and TRBJ2-5, with unresolved D. Germline loops: CDR1 SGHRS, CDR2 YFSETQ. V was pared by 0 bases and J by 1 base, with 7 bases between. This CDR3 contains 14 residues. CDR3 protein: CASSLAPPQETQYF. In DNA, the CDR3 is TGCGCCAGCAGCTTGGCACCACCCCAAGAGACCCAGTACTTC. Based on the CDR3 plus reference TRBV5-1 and TRBJ2-5, the full variable domain is KAGVTQTPRYLIKTRGQQVTLSCSPISGHRSVSWYQQTPGQGLQFLFEYFSETQRNKGNFPGRFSGRQFSNSRSEMNVSTLELGDSALYLCASSLAPPQETQYFGPGTRLLVL.

The V and J genes are TRBV7-9 and TRBJ2-2, with 7 bases fitting TRBD1. Trimming at V came to 3 bases and at J to 4 bases, leaving 5 bases not matched to a gene. The CDR3 length is 15 residues. CDR1 is SEHNR and CDR2 is FQNEAQ in the germline V gene (reference sequence). CDR3 sequence: CASSLTTGPTGELFF. As DNA, the CDR3 is TGTGCCAGCAGCTTGACGACAGGGCCCACCGGGGAGCTGTTTTTT.

In its sample, this clonotype was seen many times. The chain joins TRBV27 to TRBJ2-5; TRBD1 aligns across 8 bases. Germline V lookup: CDR1 MNHEY, CDR2 SMNVEV (reference sequence). The CDR3 totals 13 residues. The V and J ends lost 10 bases and 4 bases, in that order; junction bases with no gene match: 8. The CDR3 region has the DNA TGTGCCACCGGGACAGGAGTTCGAGAGACCCAGTACTTC. Its protein product is CATGTGVRETQYF.

This clonotype showed up many times. The rearrangement uses TRBV5-1 and TRBJ2-1, with no clear D. This CDR3 has 15 residues. CDR1 is SGHRS and CDR2 is YFSETQ in the germline V gene. Between the trimmed V and J ends, which lost 4 bases and 0 bases, there was a span of 11 bases. Here the CDR3 reads CASSPGSNSYNEQFF. Written as DNA, the CDR3 is TGCGCCAGCAGCCCCGGGTCTAACTCCTACAATGAGCAGTTCTTC.

This clonotype was seen many times. The CDR3 sequence is CSAREEGHSPLHF. In DNA, the CDR3 is TGCAGTGCTAGGGAGGAGGGCCATTCACCCCTCCACTTT. The chain has TRBV20-1 and TRBJ1-6; no firm D call. CDR1 is DFQATT and CDR2 is SNEGSKA in the germline V gene (reference sequence). The ends were cut back, 3 bases at V and 8 bases at J, with 11 bases in the middle. There are 13 residues in the CDR3.

This clonotype was seen at least ten times. V gene TRBV20-1 combines with J gene TRBJ1-6; 10 nucleotides align to TRBD1. Germline-derived CDR1 and CDR2 are DFQATT and SNEGSKA (reference sequence). This CDR3 has 14 amino acids. The V gene end was trimmed by 0 bases and the J gene end by 8 bases; junction bases not matched to a gene: 1. As DNA, the CDR3 is TGCAGTGCTAGAGATGACAGGGGGCATTCACCCCTCCACTTT. Its protein is CSARDDRGHSPLHF.

In its sample, this clonotype was seen many times. The junction departs from germline at one end; a sequencing error may be responsible. The chain combines TRBV4-3 with TRBJ2-2; D remains unclear. The CDR3 consists of 12 residues. The germline V gene has CDR1 LGHNA and CDR2 YSLEER. The CDR3 nucleotides are TGTGCCAGCTCACAAGCCACCGGGGAGCTGTTTTTT. This encodes CASSQATGELFF.

This clonotype was observed many times. This sequence joins TRBV5-1 and TRBJ2-1, with 7 bases matching TRBD2. The germline V gene has CDR1 SGHRS and CDR2 YFSETQ. The CDR3 contains 16 residues. The J segment lost 7 bases and the V segment lost 5 bases, leaving 15 bases of the junction unmatched. The chain's CDR3 is CASRLNSKGGSNEQFF. In nucleotides, the CDR3 is TGCGCCAGCAGATTAAACTCGAAGGGAGGGAGTAATGAGCAGTTCTTC. The full variable domain, with the rest looked up from reference TRBV5-1 and TRBJ2-1, is KAGVTQTPRYLIKTRGQQVTLSCSPISGHRSVSWYQQTPGQGLQFLFEYFSETQRNKGNFPGRFSGRQFSNSRSEMNVSTLELGDSALYLCASRLNSKGGSNEQFFGPGTRLTVL.